This T cell receptor (beta chain) comes out of a study of cytomegalovirus exposure and HLA in healthy donors. The PCR employed 60 Vbeta primers together with 13 Jbeta primers. Produced via immunoSEQ multiplex PCR; TCRdb's table is partial and in-frame only. There are 150,000 or so clones in the sample; about 85% occur only once, and under 6% lies in the top ten. A remark on this clone: What it binds is not known.

Overall study findings and caveats: Earlier analysis found most TCR beta V segments productive about 87% or about 30% of the time. Among TCR beta chains, those listed as cytomegalovirus-associated numbered over 150.

Germline V gene sequence: CDR1 SGDLS, CDR2 YYNGEE. The length of the CDR3 is 16 residues. The trim removed 0 bases at V and 4 bases at J, leaving 8 bases unmatched. The sample comprised PBMCs. V usage is TRBV9 and J usage is TRBJ2-5, with 8 bases aligning to TRBD2. The origin of this receptor is a woman between 45 and 65 years old in good health and CMV-seropositive. CDR3 in DNA: TGTGCCAGCAGCGTAGGGTTAGCGGGAATAGCAGAGACCCAGTACTTC. This encodes CASSVGLAGIAETQYF.